One and the same sample provided the 14 T cell receptor beta chains below, sequenced in a study of glioma-infiltrating T cells (dated by TCRdb to 2016 to 2018). Data came from an Illumina MiSeq. The iRepertoire nested amplicon-rescue multiplex PCR (arm-PCR) platform was used to amplify TCR alpha and beta CDR3 regions from RNA. The public reads were reprocessed in TCRdb via fastp at Q25 and MiXCR, keeping in-frame beta chains. Duplicate CDR3 protein sequences are folded into a single record with the most common DNA and genes. The table for this sample lists about 140,000 distinct CDR3 sequences; about 39% of them were counted only once. The ten largest make up about 18% of the sample. Sequenced sample: glioma tissue, nonneoplastic brain tissue, or PBMCs (not recorded which). The origin of the receptors is a human donor with low-grade glioma or glioblastoma, undergoing nonglioma brain surgery, or in good health (not recorded which).

This clonotype was counted a few times. This chain uses TRBV12-3 or TRBV12-4 with TRBJ2-5; no reliable D call. V lost 3 bases and J lost 0, with 5 bases in between. This CDR3 has 13 amino acids. Here the CDR3 reads CASSLAHQETQYF. The CDR3 region has the DNA TGTGCCAGCAGTTTGGCGCACCAAGAGACCCAGTACTTC.

The J gene is TRBJ2-7, the V gene TRBV4-1, with TRBD1 as a possible D gene (5 bases). CDR1 and CDR2 (germline): MGHRA, YSYEKL. With 1 base removed from V and 0 bases from J, the gap between germline ends came to 10 bases. This CDR3 is built from 15 residues. CDR3 loop: CASSQGTPSSYEQYF. The CDR3 nucleotides are TGCGCCAGCAGCCAAGGGACACCCTCCTCCTACGAGCAGTACTTC.

The chain combines TRBV27 with TRBJ1-1; 7 bases line up with TRBD1. Looked up from germline, CDR1 is MNHEY and CDR2 is SMNVEV (reference sequence). The J segment lost 1 base and the V segment lost 2 bases, leaving 4 bases of the junction unmatched. CDR3 length: 15 residues. CDR3 region: CASSLKWTGNTEAFF. CDR3 in DNA: TGTGCCAGCAGTTTAAAATGGACAGGGAACACTGAAGCTTTCTTT.

On this clonotype itself: One end of the junction does not line up with germline, which may come from a read error. The chain combines TRBV12-3 or TRBV12-4 with TRBJ1-5, with no clear D. The CDR3 consists of 12 residues. This CDR3 reads CGSSHSGQPQHF. CDR3 coding DNA: TGTGGCAGCTCCCATTCCGGACAGCCCCAGCATTTT.

This clonotype showed up just a few times. The chain joins TRBV4-1 to TRBJ1-5, with D perhaps TRBD1 (5 bases). Germline CDR1 reads MGHRA; CDR2 reads YSYEKL. This CDR3 comprises 15 residues. V dropped 1 base and J dropped 0 bases, with 7 bases sitting between them. DNA of the CDR3: TGCGCCAGCAGCCAAGGGGGGTATAGCAATCAGCCCCAGCATTTT. Protein: CASSQGGYSNQPQHF.

CDR3 protein: CASSPGTDTYGYTF. CDR3 nucleotides: TGTGCCAGCAGCCCCGGGACTGACACCTATGGCTACACCTTC. V is TRBV7-6 and J is TRBJ1-2, with D perhaps TRBD1 (5 bases). The CDR3 totals 14 residues. The V gene's germline CDR1 is SGHVS and CDR2 FNYEAQ. The V end lost 5 bases, the J end lost 4 bases, and 14 bases lay between the germline ends.

This clonotype has a handful of counts. The gene calls are TRBV20-1 and TRBJ1-1; D gene uncertain. Germline assignment: CDR1 DFQATT and CDR2 SNEGSKA (reference sequence). CDR3 length: 12 amino acids. The V end was cut by 8 bases, the J end by 1 base, with 11 bases between. In DNA, the CDR3 is TGCAGTTTTCTCCTGGGGAACACTGAAGCTTTCTTT. Its protein product is CSFLLGNTEAFF.

This clonotype has more than one count but fewer than ten. V usage is TRBV6-6 and J usage is TRBJ1-2, with 9 bases lining up with TRBD1. The germline CDR1 and CDR2 sequences are MNHNY and SVGAGI (reference sequence). The CDR3 loop spans 15 amino acids. Losses at the gene ends were 2 bases for V and 6 bases for J; bases not matched to a gene: 7. The CDR3 DNA reads as TGTGCCAGCAGTTACAGGGGACAGGGTGCCGATGGCTACACCTTC. As protein: CASSYRGQGADGYTF.

V is TRBV6-1 and J is TRBJ2-1; 8 bases map to TRBD2. The V gene end was trimmed by 5 bases and the J gene end by 6 bases; junction bases not matched to a gene: 6. CDR1 and CDR2 from the germline V gene are MNHNS and SASEGT. This CDR3 comprises 14 residues. The CDR3 nucleotides are TGTGCCAGCAGTCACGGACTAGCAGGCAATGAGCAGTTCTTC. The encoded protein is CASSHGLAGNEQFF.

This chain uses TRBV6-6 with TRBJ2-1; 14 bases line up with TRBD2. Germline CDR1 reads MNHNY; CDR2 reads SVGAGI (reference sequence). The CDR3 is 18 residues long. The V and J ends lost 2 bases and 8 bases, in that order; junction bases with no gene match: 11. The CDR3, as DNA: TGTGCCAGCAGTTACCCATCCCAGACTAGCGGGAGGGCCTATGAGCAGTTCTTC. Its translation is CASSYPSQTSGRAYEQFF.

This clonotype was found once. The chain carries TRBV4-1 and TRBJ1-5; D gene uncertain. Per the germline V gene, CDR1 is MGHRA and CDR2 is YSYEKL. V lost 3 bases and J 1 base, leaving 4 bases between the germline ends. The CDR3 is 13 residues long. CDR3 sequence (DNA): TGCGCCAGCAGCCACGCGAGCAATCAGCCCCAGCATTTT. Amino acids: CASSHASNQPQHF.

CDR3 nucleotides: TGTGCCAGCAGTCGGGACTTTAATCAGCCCCAGCATTTT. Translated: CASSRDFNQPQHF. The chain is built from TRBV6-1 and TRBJ1-5, with a possible D match to TRBD1 (5 bases). This CDR3 comprises 13 residues. Germline values: CDR1 MNHNS, CDR2 SASEGT. V shed 5 bases and J shed 4 bases, with 9 bases lying between them.

The gene calls are TRBV11-2 and TRBJ2-5; 8 bases agree with TRBD2. Germline V CDR1 and CDR2: SGHAT, FQNNGV. Trimming at V came to 1 base and at J to 0 bases, leaving 1 base not matched to a gene. This CDR3 is 15 amino acids long. The chain's CDR3 is CASSLVTSDQETQYF. DNA for the CDR3: TGTGCCAGCAGCTTAGTGACTAGCGACCAAGAGACCCAGTACTTC.

In its sample, this clonotype was seen many times. CDR3 sequence reads: CASSHRQQGIYNEQFF. CDR3 coding DNA: TGTGCCAGCAGTCACCGTCAACAGGGAATCTACAATGAGCAGTTCTTC. V gene TRBV6-2 or TRBV6-3 combines with J gene TRBJ2-1, with D possibly TRBD1 on 6 matching bases. V lost 5 bases and J lost 3, with 17 bases in between. CDR1 and CDR2 from the germline V gene are MNHEY and SVGEGT. This CDR3 region has 16 residues.